The 21 T cell receptor beta chains below all came from one sample that was sequenced in a study of cytomegalovirus exposure and HLA in healthy donors. The PCR employed 60 Vbeta primers together with 13 Jbeta primers. Some clones are missing from TCRdb's copy, which holds only in-frame ones; the method was immunoSEQ multiplex PCR. The sample carries some 150,000 clones, around 78% recorded once. The sequenced sample consisted of PBMCs. The receptors were gathered from a male donor in good health and CMV-seronegative.

The chain links TRBV7-9 to TRBJ1-1, with a tentative D call TRBD1 (6 bases). V was cut by 6 bases and J by 0 bases, with 14 bases left in between. The germline CDR1 and CDR2 sequences are SEHNR and FQNEAQ (reference sequence). This CDR3 has 15 amino acids. The CDR3 spells CASSLRQAMNTEAFF. The CDR3 nucleotides read TGTGCCAGCAGTTTAAGACAGGCCATGAACACTGAAGCTTTCTTT.

The chain links TRBV29-1 to TRBJ2-7; a possible D gene is TRBD2 (6 bases). This CDR3 contains 12 residues. V dropped 1 base and J dropped 6 bases, with 10 bases sitting between them. Germline-derived CDR1 and CDR2 are SQVTM and ANQGSEA. The CDR3 coding sequence is TGCAGCGTTGAAGTCGGGACTGGCGAGCAGTACTTC. As protein: CSVEVGTGEQYF.

The chain links TRBV23-1 to TRBJ1-6, with 7 bases lining up with TRBD1. TRBV23-1 has ORF status, its function being uncertain. J lost 10 bases, V lost 0 bases, and 9 bases had no gene match. This CDR3 is built from 16 residues. The CDR3 region has the DNA TGCGCCAGCAGTCAATCGGGTAGACAGGGAGGATCACCCCTCCACTTT. Protein: CASSQSGRQGGSPLHF.

The J gene is TRBJ1-2, the V gene TRBV29-1; 7 bases line up with TRBD1. Trimming took 7 bases from V and 8 from J; bases not matched to a gene: 10. The CDR3 is 12 amino acids. Germline-derived CDR1 and CDR2 are SQVTM and ANQGSEA. The CDR3 coding sequence is TGCAGCGCCTACGGAGGGGGCAACGGCTACACCTTC. Translating it yields CSAYGGGNGYTF.

Comments on this clone: Other DNA sequences of this sample code for an identical CDR3. V usage is TRBV5-1 and J usage is TRBJ2-1; the D gene is possibly TRBD2 (5 bases). The CDR3 runs to 13 residues. Germline CDR1 reads SGHRS; CDR2 reads YFSETQ. V gave up 0 bases and J gave up 7 bases, with 8 bases separating them. The CDR3 nucleotides read TGCGCCAGCAGCTTGGGAGGGTATAATGAGCAGTTCTTC. This sequence encodes CASSLGGYNEQFF.

This clone occurred once. CDR3: CAISEAGAVAEAFF. CDR3 nucleotide sequence: TGTGCCATCAGTGAGGCGGGGGCGGTGGCTGAAGCTTTCTTT. The chain is built from TRBV10-3 and TRBJ1-1; a weak D match, TRBD1 (6 bases). The V end lost 2 bases, the J end lost 6 bases, and 13 bases lay between the germline ends. The CDR3 covers 14 residues. Looked up from germline, CDR1 is ENHRY and CDR2 is SYGVKD.

CDR3 DNA sequence: TGTGCCAGCAGTGGACAGTTAGAAAATCAGCCCCAGCATTTT. Translated, it gives CASSGQLENQPQHF. The genes are TRBV2 and TRBJ1-5, with D perhaps TRBD1 (5 bases). Germline CDR1 and CDR2: SNHLY and FYNNEI. The CDR3 runs 14 residues. V lost 4 bases and J 4 bases, leaving 11 bases between the germline ends.

The chain is built from TRBV27 and TRBJ2-4; D is ambiguous. Looked up from germline, CDR1 is MNHEY and CDR2 is SMNVEV (reference sequence). This CDR3 region has 16 residues. V lost 3 bases and J lost 0, with 12 bases in between. The CDR3 reads CASSFEPTVAKNIQYF. Here the CDR3 DNA reads TGTGCCAGCAGTTTCGAGCCCACCGTAGCCAAAAACATTCAGTACTTC.

The chain carries TRBV5-4 and TRBJ2-2, with D possibly TRBD2 on 6 matching bases. Germline V lookup: CDR1 SGHNT, CDR2 YYREEE (reference sequence). This CDR3 has 14 residues. V dropped 1 base and J dropped 6 bases, with 10 bases sitting between them. Here the CDR3 DNA reads TGTGCCAGCAGCTTGCTCCAGCGGGCCGGGGAGCTGTTTTTT. Protein: CASSLLQRAGELFF. The full variable domain, in which reference TRBV5-4 and TRBJ2-2 provide the parts outside the CDR3, is ETGVTQSPTHLIKTRGQQVTLRCSSQSGHNTVSWYQQALGQGPQFIFQYYREEENGRGNFPPRFSGLQFPNYSSELNVNALELDDSALYLCASSLLQRAGELFFGEGSRLTVL.

The genes are TRBV7-2 and TRBJ1-1; 7 bases match TRBD1. Trimming took 2 bases from V and 4 from J; bases not matched to a gene: 1. From germline, CDR1 is SGHTA and CDR2 FQGNSA. The CDR3 consists of 13 residues. The CDR3 here is CASSLSGGTEAFF. The CDR3 coding sequence is TGTGCCAGCAGCTTATCAGGGGGCACTGAAGCTTTCTTT.

This chain connects TRBV18 to TRBJ2-3; D remains unclear. The germline V and J ends were trimmed by 5 bases and 6 bases, with 9 bases remaining between them. Germline V gene data show CDR1 as KGHSH and CDR2 as LQKENI. The CDR3 extends over 12 amino acids. The CDR3 sequence: CASSSLADTQYF. CDR3 DNA: TGTGCCAGCTCATCCCTCGCGGATACGCAGTATTTT.

This chain links TRBV18 with TRBJ2-3, with TRBD2 matching over 10 bases. The CDR3 has 15 amino acids. Germline V gene data show CDR1 as KGHSH and CDR2 as LQKENI. After removal of 9 bases from V and 3 bases from J, the junction contained 9 bases not matched to a gene. The CDR3 spells CASRDTSGVTDTQYF. The CDR3 bases are TGTGCCAGTCGGGATACTAGCGGGGTAACAGATACGCAGTATTTT.

The chain carries TRBV15 and TRBJ1-2, with 9 positions matching TRBD1. CDR1 and CDR2 (germline): LNHNV, YYDKDF (reference sequence). The CDR3 has 18 residues. Trimming removed 3 bases from V and 4 bases from J; junction bases left unmatched: 15. The CDR3 DNA follows: TGTGCCACCAGCAGGGGAGGACAGGGGTCGACCATATCCTATGGCTACACCTTC. This sequence encodes CATSRGGQGSTISYGYTF.

The chain combines TRBV5-1 with TRBJ2-7, with TRBD1 identical over 9 bases. Germline V gene lookup returns CDR1 SGHRS and CDR2 YFSETQ. This CDR3 is built from 17 residues. V was clipped by 0 bases and J by 3 bases; unmatched bases: 10. CDR3 sequence: CASSLATDRGTNYEQYF. In nucleotides, the CDR3 is TGCGCCAGCAGCTTGGCTACCGACAGGGGGACTAACTACGAGCAGTACTTC.

This rearrangement joins TRBV7-3 to TRBJ1-1, with 9 bases lining up with TRBD1. Germline assignment: CDR1 SGHTA and CDR2 FQGTGA. The CDR3 runs to 12 residues. V lost 5 bases, J lost 11 bases, and 6 bases stayed unmatched. DNA for the CDR3: TGTGCCAGCAGCCTGGGGACAGGGAGGGCTTTCTTT. As protein: CASSLGTGRAFF.

The chain has TRBV6-5 and TRBJ2-5; the match to TRBD1 covers 10 bases. TRBJ2-7 explains the end of the DNA better; the J call may be wrong. The CDR3 loop spans 16 amino acids. Germline CDR1 and CDR2: MNHEY and SVGAGI. The CDR3 DNA sequence: TGTGCCAGCAGTTACTCTTCGGGACAGGGGATCCACGAGCAGTACTTC. Protein: CASSYSSGQGIHEQYF.

J is TRBJ1-3 and V is TRBV27; 7 bases fit TRBD1. CDR1 is MNHEY, CDR2 SMNVEV, per germline (reference sequence). The length of the CDR3 is 14 residues. V was pared by 6 bases and J by 2 bases, with 4 bases of the junction left unmatched. CDR3 residues: CASRSRGTGNTIYF. The CDR3 DNA follows: TGTGCCAGCAGATCCAGGGGGACTGGAAACACCATATATTTT.

The genes are TRBV11-3 and TRBJ2-1, with TRBD2 matching over 16 bases. The CDR3 runs to 15 residues. Germline values: CDR1 SGHNT, CDR2 YENEEA. The trim removed 5 bases at V and 7 bases at J, leaving 2 bases unmatched. For the CDR3, the DNA is TGTGCCAGCAGCATGGGACTAGCGGGGGGGAATGAGCAGTTCTTC. This encodes CASSMGLAGGNEQFF.

Regarding this clone: Mismatch with germline at one junction end may stem from a read error. This chain links TRBV7-7 with TRBJ2-7; tentative D call: TRBD1 (5 bases). The CDR3 is 15 residues long. Germline CDR1 and CDR2: SSHAT and FNYEAQ (reference sequence). CDR3 coding DNA: TGTGCTAGCAGCTTAAGGCAGGGTACCTCCTACGAGCAGTACTTC. This sequence encodes CASSLRQGTSYEQYF.

The V and J genes are TRBV9 and TRBJ2-3; 8 nucleotides agree with TRBD2. CDR1 is SGDLS and CDR2 is YYNGEE in the germline V gene. The ends lost 7 bases at V and 2 bases at J; junction bases unmatched: 9. The CDR3 consists of 15 residues. CDR3 nucleotides: TGTGCCAGCTCCGGGAGCGGGAGCGACACAGATACGCAGTATTTT. Translation: CASSGSGSDTDTQYF.

The chain recombines TRBV9 with TRBJ2-3, with 10 bases fitting TRBD2. CDR1 and CDR2 from the germline V gene are SGDLS and YYNGEE. Trimming removed 1 base from V and 3 bases from J; junction bases left unmatched: 11. The CDR3 contains 18 residues. The CDR3 reads CASSVNSRSTSGTDTQYF. CDR3 nucleotide sequence: TGTGCCAGCAGCGTAAACAGTAGGTCGACTAGCGGGACAGATACGCAGTATTTT.